This T cell receptor beta chain was retrieved from a study of T cell responses to AZD1222 COVID-19 vaccine. Trimming cost V 1 base and J 6 bases, with 10 bases left between them. The germline CDR1 and CDR2 sequences are MNHEY and SMNVEV (reference sequence). The CDR3 length is 15 residues. The data were produced by immunoSEQ multiplex PCR, yet TCRdb's version contains in-frame clones alone and is incomplete. The table lists 90,000 to 150,000 clones, 70% to 90% of them singletons, with around 3% in the top ten. The sample in question was peripheral blood, obtained 28 days after the second AZD1222 dose. The chain has TRBV27 and TRBJ1-6; D gene uncertain. This TCR was sampled from an adult who received the AZD1222 COVID-19 vaccine. The CDR3 spells CASSLFPDRNSPLHF. CDR3 DNA sequence: TGTGCCAGCAGTTTATTCCCGGACCGTAATTCACCCCTCCACTTT.